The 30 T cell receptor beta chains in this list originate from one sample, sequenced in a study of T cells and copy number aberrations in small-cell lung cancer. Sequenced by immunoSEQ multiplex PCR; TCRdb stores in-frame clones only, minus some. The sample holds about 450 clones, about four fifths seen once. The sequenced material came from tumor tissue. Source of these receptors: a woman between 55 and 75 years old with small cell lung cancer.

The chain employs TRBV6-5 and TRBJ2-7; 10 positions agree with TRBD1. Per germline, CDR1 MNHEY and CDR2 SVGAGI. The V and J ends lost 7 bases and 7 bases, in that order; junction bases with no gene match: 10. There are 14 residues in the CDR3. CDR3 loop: CASNGDRGWGEQYF. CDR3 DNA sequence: TGTGCCAGCAACGGGGACAGGGGTTGGGGGGAGCAGTACTTC.

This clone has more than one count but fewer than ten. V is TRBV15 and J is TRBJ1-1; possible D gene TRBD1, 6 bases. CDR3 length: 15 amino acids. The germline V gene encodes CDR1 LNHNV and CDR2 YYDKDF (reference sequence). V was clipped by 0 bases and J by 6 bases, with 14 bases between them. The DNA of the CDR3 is TGTGCCACCAGCAGAGATTTCGGGGGCGTCGCTGAAGCTTTCTTT. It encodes CATSRDFGGVAEAFF.

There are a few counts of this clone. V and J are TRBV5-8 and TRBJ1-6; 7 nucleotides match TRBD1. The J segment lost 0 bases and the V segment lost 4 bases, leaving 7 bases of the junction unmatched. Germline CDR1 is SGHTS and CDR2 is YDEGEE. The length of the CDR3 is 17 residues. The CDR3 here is CASSTGTASSYNSPLHF. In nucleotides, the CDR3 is TGTGCCAGCAGCACCGGGACAGCCAGCTCCTATAATTCACCCCTCCACTTT.

The CDR3 coding sequence is TGTGCCAGCAGCTTAACGGGAGTATCCGAGCAGTACTTC. It codes for CASSLTGVSEQYF. The V call is TRBV5-4, the J call TRBJ2-7; maybe TRBD2 (6 bases). CDR1 is SGHNT and CDR2 is YYREEE in the germline V gene (reference sequence). The CDR3 totals 13 residues. Trimming pared 2 bases from V and 6 bases from J, leaving 12 bases between.

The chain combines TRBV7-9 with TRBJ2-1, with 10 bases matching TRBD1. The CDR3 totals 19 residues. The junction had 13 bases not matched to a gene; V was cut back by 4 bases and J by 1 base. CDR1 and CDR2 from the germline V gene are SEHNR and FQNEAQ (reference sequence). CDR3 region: CASSSIRPGQGGSYNEQFF. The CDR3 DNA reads TGTGCCAGCAGCTCCATAAGGCCCGGACAGGGGGGATCCTACAATGAGCAGTTCTTC. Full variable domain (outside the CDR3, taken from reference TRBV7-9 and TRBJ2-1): DTGVSQNPRHKITKRGQNVTFRCDPISEHNRLYWYRQTLGQGPEFLTYFQNEAQLEKSRLLSDRFSAERPKGSFSTLEIQRTEQGDSAMYLCASSSIRPGQGGSYNEQFFGPGTRLTVL.

The CDR3 DNA is TGTGCCAGCACCTGGGCTAGCGGAAACAATGAGCAGTTCTTC. It is translated as CASTWASGNNEQFF. The chain joins TRBV2 to TRBJ2-1; 7 positions agree with TRBD2. Trimming cost V 7 bases and J 5 bases; bases outside gene matches: 8. Germline V gives CDR1 SNHLY, CDR2 FYNNEI. The CDR3 totals 14 residues.

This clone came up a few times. The CDR3 here is CASSLAPGVNTEAFF. The CDR3 DNA is TGCGCCAGCAGCTTGGCTCCAGGGGTGAACACTGAAGCTTTCTTT. V is TRBV5-1 and J is TRBJ1-1, with D possibly TRBD1 on 6 matching bases. Germline values: CDR1 SGHRS, CDR2 YFSETQ. Trimming shortened V by 0 bases and J by 0 bases, and 9 bases separated the two germline ends. The CDR3 covers 15 residues.

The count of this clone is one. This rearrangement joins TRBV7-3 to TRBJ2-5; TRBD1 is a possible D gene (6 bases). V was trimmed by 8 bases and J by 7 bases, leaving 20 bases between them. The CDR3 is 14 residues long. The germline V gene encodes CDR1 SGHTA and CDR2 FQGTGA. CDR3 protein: CASGDRTSSRTQYF. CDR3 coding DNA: TGTGCCAGCGGAGACAGGACTTCCTCAAGGACCCAGTACTTC. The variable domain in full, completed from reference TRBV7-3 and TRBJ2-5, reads GAGVSQTPSNKVTEKGKYVELRCDPISGHTALYWYRQSLGQGPEFLIYFQGTGAADDSGLPNDRFFAVRPEGSVSTLKIQRTERGDSAVYLCASGDRTSSRTQYFGPGTRLLVL.

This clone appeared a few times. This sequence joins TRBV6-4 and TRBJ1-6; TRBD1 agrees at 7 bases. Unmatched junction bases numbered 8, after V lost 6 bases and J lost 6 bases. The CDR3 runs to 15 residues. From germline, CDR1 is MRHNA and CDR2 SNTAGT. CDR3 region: CASSGSSGGNSPLHF. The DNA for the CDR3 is TGTGCCAGCAGCGGGTCTTCAGGGGGTAATTCACCCCTCCACTTT.

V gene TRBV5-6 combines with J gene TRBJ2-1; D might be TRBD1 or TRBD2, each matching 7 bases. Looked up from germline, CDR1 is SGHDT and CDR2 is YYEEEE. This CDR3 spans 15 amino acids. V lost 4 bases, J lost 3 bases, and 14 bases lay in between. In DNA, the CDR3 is TGTGCCAGCAGCAATTCAGGGGGGGGCTACAATGAGCAGTTCTTC. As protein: CASSNSGGGYNEQFF.

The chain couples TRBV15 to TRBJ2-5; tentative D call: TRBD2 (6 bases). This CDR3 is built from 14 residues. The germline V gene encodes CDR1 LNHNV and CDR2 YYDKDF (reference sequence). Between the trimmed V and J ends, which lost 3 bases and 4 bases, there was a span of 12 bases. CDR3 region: CATSSGGSVETQYF. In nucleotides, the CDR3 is TGTGCCACCAGCAGTGGGGGGTCAGTAGAGACCCAGTACTTC. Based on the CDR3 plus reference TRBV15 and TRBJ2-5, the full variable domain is DAMVIQNPRYQVTQFGKPVTLSCSQTLNHNVMYWYQQKSSQAPKLLFHYYDKDFNNEADTPDNFQSRRPNTSFCFLDIRSPGLGDTAMYLCATSSGGSVETQYFGPGTRLLVL.

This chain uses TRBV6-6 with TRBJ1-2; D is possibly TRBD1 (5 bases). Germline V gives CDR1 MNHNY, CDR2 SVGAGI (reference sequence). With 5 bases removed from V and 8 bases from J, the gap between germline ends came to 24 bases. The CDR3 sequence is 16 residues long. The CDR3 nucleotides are TGTGCCAGCAGTACCACATTTGGCAGCGCCGGGGGGGGCTACACCTTC. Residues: CASSTTFGSAGGGYTF.

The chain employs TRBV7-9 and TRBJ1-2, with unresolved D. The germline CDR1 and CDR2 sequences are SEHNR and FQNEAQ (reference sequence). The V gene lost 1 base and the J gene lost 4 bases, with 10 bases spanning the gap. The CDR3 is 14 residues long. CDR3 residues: CASSLGQPGYGYTF. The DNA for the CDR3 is TGTGCCAGCAGCTTAGGCCAACCGGGCTATGGCTACACCTTC.

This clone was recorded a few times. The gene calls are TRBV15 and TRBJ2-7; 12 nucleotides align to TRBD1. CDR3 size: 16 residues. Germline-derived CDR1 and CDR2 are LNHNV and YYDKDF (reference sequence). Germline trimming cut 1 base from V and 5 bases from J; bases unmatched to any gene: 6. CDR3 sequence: CATSRGWGQGANEQYF. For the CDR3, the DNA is TGTGCCACCAGCAGAGGGTGGGGACAGGGGGCCAACGAGCAGTACTTC.

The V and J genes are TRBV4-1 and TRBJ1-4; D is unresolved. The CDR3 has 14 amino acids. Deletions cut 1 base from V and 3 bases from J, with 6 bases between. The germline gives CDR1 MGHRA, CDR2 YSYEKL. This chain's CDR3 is CASSQGVANEKLFF. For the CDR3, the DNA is TGCGCCAGCAGCCAAGGAGTGGCTAATGAAAAACTGTTTTTT.

CDR3 DNA sequence: TGTGCCTGGAGCCCCCAGGGGCCGCATGGCTACACCTTC. It codes for CAWSPQGPHGYTF. J is TRBJ1-2 and V is TRBV30; D might be TRBD1 (6 bases). V was cut by 3 bases and J by 6 bases, with 14 bases left in between. The CDR3 contains 13 residues. Looked up from germline, CDR1 is GTSNPN and CDR2 is SVGIG (reference sequence).

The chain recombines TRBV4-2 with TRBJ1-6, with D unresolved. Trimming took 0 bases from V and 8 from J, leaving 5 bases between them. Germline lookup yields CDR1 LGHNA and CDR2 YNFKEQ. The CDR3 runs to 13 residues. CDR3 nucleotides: TGTGCCAGCAGCCAAGAAATATATTCACCCCTCCACTTT. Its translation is CASSQEIYSPLHF.

CDR3 sequence reads: CASSIGVENQPQHF. CDR3 DNA sequence: TGTGCCAGTAGCATTGGAGTGGAGAATCAGCCCCAGCATTTT. J is TRBJ1-5 and V is TRBV19; D uncertain. This CDR3 spans 14 amino acids. The germline V gene encodes CDR1 LNHDA and CDR2 SQIVND (reference sequence). Trimming cost V 6 bases and J 4 bases, with 13 bases left between them.

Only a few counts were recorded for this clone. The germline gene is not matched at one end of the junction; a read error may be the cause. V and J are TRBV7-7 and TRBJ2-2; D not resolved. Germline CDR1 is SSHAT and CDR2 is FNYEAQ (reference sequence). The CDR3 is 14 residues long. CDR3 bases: TGTGCTAGCAGCTTAGTTTACGCCACCGGGGAGCTGTTTTTT. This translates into CASSLVYATGELFF.

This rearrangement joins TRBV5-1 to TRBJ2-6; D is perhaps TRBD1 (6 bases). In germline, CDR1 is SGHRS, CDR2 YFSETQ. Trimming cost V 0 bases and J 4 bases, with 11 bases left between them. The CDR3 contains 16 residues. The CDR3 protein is CASSLEQGAGANVLTF. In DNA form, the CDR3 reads TGCGCCAGCAGCTTGGAACAGGGCGCCGGGGCCAACGTCCTGACTTTC.

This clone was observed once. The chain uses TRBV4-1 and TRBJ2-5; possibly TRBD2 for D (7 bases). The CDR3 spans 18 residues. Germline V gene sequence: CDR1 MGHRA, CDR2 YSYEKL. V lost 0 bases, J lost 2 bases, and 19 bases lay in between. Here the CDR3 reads CASSQDRGGSVWQETQYF. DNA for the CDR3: TGCGCCAGCAGCCAAGATAGGGGGGGCAGTGTGTGGCAAGAGACCCAGTACTTC.

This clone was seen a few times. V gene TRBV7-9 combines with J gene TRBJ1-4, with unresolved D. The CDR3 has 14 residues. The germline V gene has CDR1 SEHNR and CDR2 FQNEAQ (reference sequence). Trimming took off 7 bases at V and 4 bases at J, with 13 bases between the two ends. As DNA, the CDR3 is TGTGCCAGCACGGCCGTTAACGATAATGAAAAACTGTTTTTT. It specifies CASTAVNDNEKLFF.

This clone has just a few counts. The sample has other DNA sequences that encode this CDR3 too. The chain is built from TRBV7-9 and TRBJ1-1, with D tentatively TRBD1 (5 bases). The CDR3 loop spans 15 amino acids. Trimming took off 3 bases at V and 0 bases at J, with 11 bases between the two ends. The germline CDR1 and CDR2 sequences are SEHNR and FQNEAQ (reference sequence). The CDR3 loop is CASSFGGRMNTEAFF. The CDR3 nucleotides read TGTGCCAGCAGCTTTGGGGGGAGGATGAACACTGAAGCTTTCTTT.

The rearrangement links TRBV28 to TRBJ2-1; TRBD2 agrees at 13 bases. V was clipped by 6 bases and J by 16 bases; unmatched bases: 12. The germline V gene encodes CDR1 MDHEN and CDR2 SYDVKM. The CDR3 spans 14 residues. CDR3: CASSRGLAGSGQFF. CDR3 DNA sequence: TGTGCCAGCAGCAGGGGACTAGCGGGAAGTGGGCAATTCTTC.

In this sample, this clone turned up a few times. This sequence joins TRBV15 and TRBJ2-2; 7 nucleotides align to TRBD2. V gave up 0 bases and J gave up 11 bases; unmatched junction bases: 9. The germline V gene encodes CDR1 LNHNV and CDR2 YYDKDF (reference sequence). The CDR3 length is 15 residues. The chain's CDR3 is CATSRDWGGQIELFF. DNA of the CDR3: TGTGCCACCAGCAGAGATTGGGGAGGGCAGATAGAGCTGTTTTTT.

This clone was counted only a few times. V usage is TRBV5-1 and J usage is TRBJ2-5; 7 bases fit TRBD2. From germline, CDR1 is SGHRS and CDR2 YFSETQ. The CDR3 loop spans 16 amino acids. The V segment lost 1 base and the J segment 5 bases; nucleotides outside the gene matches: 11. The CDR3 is CASSLMLGGGEETQYF. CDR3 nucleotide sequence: TGCGCCAGCAGCTTGATGTTGGGCGGGGGAGAGGAGACCCAGTACTTC.

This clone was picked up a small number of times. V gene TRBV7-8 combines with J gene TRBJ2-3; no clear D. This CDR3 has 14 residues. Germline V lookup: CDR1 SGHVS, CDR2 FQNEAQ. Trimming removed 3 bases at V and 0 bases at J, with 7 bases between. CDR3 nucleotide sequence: TGTGCCAGCAGCTTTTTTCCGAGCACAGATACGCAGTATTTT. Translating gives CASSFFPSTDTQYF.

Written as DNA, the CDR3 is TGCGCCAGCAGCTTGGAGGGCCCGCTCAATGAGCAGTTCTTC. Its protein product is CASSLEGPLNEQFF. The V gene is TRBV5-1, the J gene TRBJ2-1; D gene ambiguous. The CDR3 length is 14 residues. V lost 0 bases and J lost 6, with 10 bases in between. From germline, CDR1 is SGHRS and CDR2 YFSETQ.

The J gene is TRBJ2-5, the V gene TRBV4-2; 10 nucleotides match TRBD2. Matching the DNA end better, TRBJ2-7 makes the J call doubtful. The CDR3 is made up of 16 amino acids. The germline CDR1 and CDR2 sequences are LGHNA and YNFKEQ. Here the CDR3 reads CASSQAVAGGTYEQYF. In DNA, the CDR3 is TGTGCCAGCAGCCAAGCGGTAGCGGGAGGAACCTACGAGCAGTACTTC.

The DNA of the CDR3 is TGTGCCAGCAGTTTAATCGGGGAGGATCAGCCCCAGCATTTT. It is translated as CASSLIGEDQPQHF. The V and J genes are TRBV28 and TRBJ1-5; no clear D. The CDR3 consists of 14 residues. Germline CDR1 and CDR2: MDHEN and SYDVKM. V lost 2 bases and J 5 bases, leaving 10 bases between the germline ends. The full variable domain, with the rest looked up from reference TRBV28 and TRBJ1-5, is DVKVTQSSRYLVKRTGEKVFLECVQDMDHENMFWYRQDPGLGLRLIYFSYDVKMKEKGDIPEGYSVSREKKERFSLILESASTNQTSMYLCASSLIGEDQPQHFGDGTRLSIL.